The 31 T cell receptor beta chains below come from one sample, sequenced in a study of T-cell memory formation after mild COVID-19 listed by TCRdb under 2021. Libraries were prepared through 5' RACE. Data came from an Illumina NovaSeq 6000. TCRdb handled the public reads itself, with Q25 trimming in fastp and clone calling in MiXCR, and kept productive beta chains. Each CDR3 protein gets just one entry, which takes the most common genes and DNA from the rows behind it. The sample yields fewer than 90,000 distinct CDR3 sequences; approximately 15% were counted once. The ten largest make up 25% to 35% of the sample. The material sequenced was PBMCs or a T cell subset sorted from them (not recorded which). These receptors were collected from an adult woman who had mild COVID-19 (a few samples of this study predate the infection). The sample titles of this study are shuffled in the database, so cell type and time point are left out; the donor was told from shared clones.

This sequence joins TRBV7-3 and TRBJ2-5; D is uncertain. The germline CDR1 and CDR2 sequences are SGHTA and FQGTGA. The CDR3 consists of 14 residues. The V end lost 4 bases, the J end lost 4 bases, and 13 bases lay between the germline ends. The CDR3 coding sequence is TGTGCCAGCAGCTCCCCAGGCCCCGGAGAGACCCAGTACTTC. This gives the protein CASSSPGPGETQYF.

This clonotype was seen a few times. CDR3 loop: CASSQGTGTIAGELFF. The CDR3 DNA reads TGCGCCAGCAGCCAAGGGACAGGGACGATCGCCGGGGAGCTGTTTTTT. The chain recombines TRBV4-1 with TRBJ2-2; TRBD1 matches 8 bases. CDR3 length: 16 residues. Germline V gives CDR1 MGHRA, CDR2 YSYEKL. J gave up 6 bases and V 1 base, and 7 bases lay outside the gene matches.

This clonotype was counted a few times. This chain links TRBV18 with TRBJ2-5; 8 positions match TRBD1. Germline-derived CDR1 and CDR2 are KGHSH and LQKENI. The CDR3 consists of 16 residues. With V trimmed by 0 bases and J by 2 bases, 5 bases remained unmatched. CDR3 sequence reads: CASSPPKDRVQETQYF. The CDR3 bases are TGTGCCAGCTCACCACCCAAGGACAGGGTACAAGAGACCCAGTACTTC.

By proportion, this clonotype is medium-sized. The chain uses TRBV7-9 and TRBJ1-2, with D tentatively TRBD1 (5 bases). This CDR3 has 14 residues. Germline-derived CDR1 and CDR2 are SEHNR and FQNEAQ (reference sequence). V shed 4 bases and J shed 2 bases, with 11 bases lying between them. This CDR3 reads CASSSDSVNYGYTF. In DNA form, the CDR3 reads TGTGCCAGCAGCTCCGACAGTGTCAACTATGGCTACACCTTC.

The table lists this clonotype with a few counts. The chain employs TRBV24-1 and TRBJ2-2; perhaps TRBD1 as D (6 bases). The CDR3 is 20 residues long. Deletions cut 4 bases from V and 2 bases from J, with 25 bases between. From germline, CDR1 is KGHDR and CDR2 SFDVKD. The CDR3 region is CATSDLTRTAPNYNTGELFF. CDR3 bases: TGTGCCACCAGTGACCTTACTCGGACAGCCCCAAATTATAACACCGGGGAGCTGTTTTTT.

This clonotype was observed a single time. The rearrangement joins TRBV9 to TRBJ1-5; a possible D gene is TRBD1 (5 bases). CDR3 size: 14 residues. The germline V gene has CDR1 SGDLS and CDR2 YYNGEE. V was cut by 4 bases and J by 6 bases, with 14 bases left in between. CDR3 coding DNA: TGTGCCAGCAGCCCAGATGGGGGAACTCAGCCCCAGCATTTT. It encodes CASSPDGGTQPQHF.

This clonotype was recorded a few times. The gene calls are TRBV5-6 and TRBJ2-1, with 7 bases aligning to TRBD1. The CDR3 is 14 residues long. The germline CDR1 and CDR2 sequences are SGHDT and YYEEEE. Trimming removed 3 bases from V and 5 bases from J; junction bases left unmatched: 5. This CDR3 is CASSSGTVNNEQFF. The CDR3 DNA reads TGTGCCAGCAGCTCCGGGACAGTCAACAATGAGCAGTTCTTC.

This clonotype was found many times. The CDR3 protein is CASSLTGAYNEQFF. CDR3 nucleotides: TGCGCCAGCAGCCTTACAGGAGCCTACAATGAGCAGTTCTTC. The chain employs TRBV5-1 and TRBJ2-1, with a possible D match to TRBD1 (5 bases). Germline assignment: CDR1 SGHRS and CDR2 YFSETQ. This CDR3 spans 14 amino acids. Trimming took off 4 bases at V and 2 bases at J, with 10 bases between the two ends.

This clonotype was seen only a few times. V and J are TRBV7-8 and TRBJ2-3; TRBD2 might be the D (6 bases). The germline V gene encodes CDR1 SGHVS and CDR2 FQNEAQ. This CDR3 is 16 amino acids long. Trimming removed 2 bases at V and 0 bases at J, with 12 bases between. The DNA of the CDR3 is TGTGCCAGCAGCTTAAGTGGGGGAGGTAGCACAGATACGCAGTATTTT. Its translation is CASSLSGGGSTDTQYF.

In this sample, this clonotype turned up a few times. The CDR3 loop is CASSTKDTGELFF. CDR3 in DNA: TGCGCCAGCAGCACGAAAGACACCGGGGAGCTGTTTTTT. This chain joins TRBV10-2 and TRBJ2-2; unclear D gene. The V gene lost 6 bases and the J gene lost 3 bases, with 8 bases spanning the gap. In germline, CDR1 is WSHSY, CDR2 SAAADI. The CDR3 loop spans 13 amino acids.

J is TRBJ2-1 and V is TRBV12-3 or TRBV12-4, with TRBD2 matching over 8 bases. The ends lost 6 bases at V and 10 bases at J; junction bases unmatched: 8. The CDR3 runs 13 residues. For the CDR3, the DNA is TGTGCCAGCAGCTCGGGAGGGGGGGCCGAGCAGTTCTTC. Encoded protein: CASSSGGGAEQFF.

The J gene is TRBJ2-7, the V gene TRBV9, with 8 nucleotides matching TRBD2. The V segment lost 3 bases and the J segment 0 bases; nucleotides outside the gene matches: 11. The CDR3 is 17 residues long. The germline V gene encodes CDR1 SGDLS and CDR2 YYNGEE. CDR3 sequence reads: CASSAARGGGFSYEQYF. As DNA, the CDR3 is TGTGCCAGCAGCGCCGCCCGGGGCGGGGGGTTCTCCTACGAGCAGTACTTC.

The genes are TRBV9 and TRBJ2-6; TRBD1 matches 7 bases. The CDR3 is 17 amino acids. The J segment lost 4 bases and the V segment lost 0 bases, leaving 7 bases of the junction unmatched. CDR1 is SGDLS and CDR2 is YYNGEE in the germline V gene. The CDR3 spells CASSVDPQGSGANVLTF. CDR3 coding DNA: TGTGCCAGCAGCGTAGACCCACAGGGGTCCGGGGCCAACGTCCTGACTTTC.

This clonotype has just a few counts. This chain joins TRBV7-9 and TRBJ1-1; D is undetermined. Germline V lookup: CDR1 SEHNR, CDR2 FQNEAQ (reference sequence). Trimming stripped 5 bases from V and 0 bases from J, with 16 bases between. This CDR3 is 16 amino acids long. CDR3 coding DNA: TGTGCCAGCAGCATCAAAGACGGGGAAATGAACACTGAAGCTTTCTTT. This gives the protein CASSIKDGEMNTEAFF.

This clonotype turned up a few times. V gene TRBV4-2 combines with J gene TRBJ2-7; D unresolved. Trimming removed 0 bases at V and 4 bases at J, with 10 bases between. Germline CDR1 LGHNA, CDR2 YNFKEQ. This CDR3 comprises 14 residues. CDR3 nucleotides: TGTGCCAGCAGCCAAGAAGGGCTAGTTTACGAGCAGTACTTC. Translated, it gives CASSQEGLVYEQYF.

This clonotype was seen only a few times. The V gene is TRBV4-1, the J gene TRBJ2-7; 8 nucleotides match TRBD2. This CDR3 spans 15 amino acids. Germline V gives CDR1 MGHRA, CDR2 YSYEKL. Unmatched junction bases numbered 12, after V lost 4 bases and J lost 7 bases. The CDR3 protein is CASSPQPGLDVEQYF. In nucleotides, the CDR3 is TGCGCCAGCAGCCCCCAACCGGGACTAGACGTTGAGCAGTACTTC.

The rearrangement joins TRBV6-6 to TRBJ2-7, with D unresolved. The germline gives CDR1 MNHNY, CDR2 SVGAGI (reference sequence). The V gene lost 2 bases and the J gene lost 4 bases, with 18 bases spanning the gap. The CDR3 extends over 16 amino acids. CDR3 region: CASSYPPVINGYEQYF. DNA of the CDR3: TGTGCCAGCAGTTACCCCCCCGTCATAAATGGTTACGAGCAGTACTTC.

The chain links TRBV4-1 to TRBJ1-3, with unresolved D. This CDR3 spans 19 amino acids. Trimming stripped 5 bases from V and 0 bases from J, with 23 bases between. Germline V CDR1 and CDR2: MGHRA, YSYEKL. The CDR3 DNA follows: TGCGCCAGCAGCAGTGTTTCCCCCCAGGAATTTGGCTCTGGAAACACCATATATTTT. It codes for CASSSVSPQEFGSGNTIYF.

The V call is TRBV21-1, the J call TRBJ2-2; the DNA was not compared with TRBD1, the D call given in the table. TRBV21-1 is a pseudogene locus. This CDR3 contains 15 residues. The CDR3 is CASTQTGKDTGELFF. The CDR3 DNA is TGTGCCAGCACCCAAACAGGGAAGGACACCGGGGAGCTGTTTTTT.

The gene calls are TRBV7-8 and TRBJ1-1; D uncertain. CDR1 and CDR2 (germline): SGHVS, FQNEAQ. Trimming took 5 bases from V and 0 from J, leaving 19 bases between them. The length of the CDR3 is 17 residues. CDR3 protein: CASSPNAAPTLNTEAFF. CDR3 coding DNA: TGTGCCAGCAGCCCTAATGCAGCTCCCACCTTGAACACTGAAGCTTTCTTT.

CDR3 DNA: TGTGCCAGCAGCCAAGTCGTAAGGGGGCTGGACGAGCAGTACTTC. Amino acid sequence: CASSQVVRGLDEQYF. The V gene is TRBV3-1, the J gene TRBJ2-7; 7 bases are shared with TRBD1. CDR1 is LGHDT, CDR2 YNNKEL, per germline (reference sequence). J lost 5 bases, V lost 1 base, and 8 bases had no gene match. The length of the CDR3 is 15 residues.

This clonotype was observed a few times. One end of the junction is discordant with germline, which a read error may explain. The chain employs TRBV12-3 or TRBV12-4 and TRBJ2-1; the D is unclear. The CDR3 consists of 11 residues. The CDR3 DNA sequence: TGTGCCAGCAGCTTAGGGCATGAGCAGTTCTTC. Translation: CASSLGHEQFF.

The chain recombines TRBV2 with TRBJ2-1, with no clear D. CDR1 is SNHLY and CDR2 is FYNNEI in the germline V gene. Between the trimmed V and J ends, which lost 4 bases and 0 bases, there was a span of 7 bases. The CDR3 runs to 14 residues. In DNA form, the CDR3 reads TGTGCCAGCAGTGTAGACCTCTCCTACAATGAGCAGTTCTTC. Protein: CASSVDLSYNEQFF.

This chain links TRBV11-2 with TRBJ2-7; 8 nucleotides agree with TRBD1. The ends lost 2 bases at V and 4 bases at J; junction bases unmatched: 4. The CDR3 covers 14 residues. Germline lookup yields CDR1 SGHAT and CDR2 FQNNGV. CDR3 DNA: TGTGCCAGCAGCTTAATAACAGGGGGGTACGAGCAGTACTTC. Translation: CASSLITGGYEQYF.

Only a few counts were recorded for this clonotype. The CDR3 loop is CAISEGNRGATEAFF. In DNA, the CDR3 is TGTGCCATCAGCGAGGGGAACAGGGGCGCGACTGAAGCTTTCTTT. The chain joins TRBV10-3 to TRBJ1-1, with 7 nucleotides matching TRBD1. Trimming took 6 bases from V and 5 from J; bases not matched to a gene: 12. Germline values: CDR1 ENHRY, CDR2 SYGVKD. The CDR3 loop spans 15 amino acids.

V usage is TRBV29-1 and J usage is TRBJ1-6; TRBD1 matches at 7 bases. V lost 7 bases and J lost 7; bases outside the gene matches: 10. The CDR3 spans 14 residues. From germline, CDR1 is SQVTM and CDR2 ANQGSEA. CDR3 DNA sequence: TGCAGCGCCAGGACAGGTGTGGAAAATTCACCCCTCCACTTT. This sequence encodes CSARTGVENSPLHF.

Ten or more counts support this clonotype. J is TRBJ2-2 and V is TRBV24-1, with D perhaps TRBD1 (5 bases). The CDR3 has 15 amino acids. Between the trimmed V and J ends, which lost 0 bases and 1 base, there was a span of 5 bases. Looked up from germline, CDR1 is KGHDR and CDR2 is SFDVKD. This chain's CDR3 is CATSDLRGNTGELFF. The CDR3 DNA reads as TGTGCCACCAGTGATTTGAGGGGGAACACCGGGGAGCTGTTTTTT.

This clonotype occurred a few times. J is TRBJ2-3 and V is TRBV12-3 or TRBV12-4; D remains unclear. This CDR3 is 15 amino acids long. V gave up 1 base and J gave up 0 bases, with 8 bases separating them. The CDR3 spells CASSLEVLSTDTQYF. The CDR3 DNA follows: TGTGCCAGCAGTTTAGAGGTTCTGAGCACAGATACGCAGTATTTT.

This clonotype was recorded a few times. The gene calls are TRBV4-2 and TRBJ1-2; D is perhaps TRBD1 (5 bases). The CDR3 loop spans 16 amino acids. V was clipped by 0 bases and J by 4 bases, with 15 bases between them. The V gene's germline CDR1 is LGHNA and CDR2 YNFKEQ. The CDR3 DNA reads TGTGCCAGCAGCCAAGAGGGGCGTGGTGAGTCCTATGGCTACACCTTC. Translated, it gives CASSQEGRGESYGYTF.

The sample holds a few counts of this clonotype. The rearrangement uses TRBV7-2 and TRBJ2-6; TRBD1 matches at 9 bases. The trim removed 5 bases at V and 10 bases at J, leaving 12 bases unmatched. The germline V gene has CDR1 SGHTA and CDR2 FQGNSA. This CDR3 region has 16 residues. The CDR3 loop reads CASSPPAGTGLNVLTF. The CDR3 DNA sequence: TGTGCCAGCAGCCCACCAGCCGGGACAGGGTTAAACGTCCTGACTTTC.

The chain is built from TRBV12-3 or TRBV12-4 and TRBJ1-1; D is ambiguous. V lost 2 bases and J lost 3, with 10 bases in between. This CDR3 is 14 amino acids long. The CDR3 DNA follows: TGTGCCAGCAGTTTAATGCGCTGGGACACTGAAGCTTTCTTT. This translates into CASSLMRWDTEAFF.